These 19 T cell receptor beta chains share one sample of origin, sequenced in a study of OX40 agonist ivuxolimab in advanced cancers. Measured with immunoSEQ multiplex PCR; TCRdb has only the in-frame clones, and not every one. The sample lists around 60,000 clones, 91% occurring once. The starting material was CD4+ or CD8+ T cells sorted from blood, obtained in a trial of the OX40 agonist ivuxolimab. All receptors come from an adult with an advanced solid tumor such as melanoma, head and neck, liver or kidney cancer.

The genes are TRBV6-5 and TRBJ1-1; 9 bases map to TRBD1. This CDR3 contains 15 residues. The germline V gene encodes CDR1 MNHEY and CDR2 SVGAGI. The J segment lost 5 bases and the V segment lost 0 bases, leaving 4 bases of the junction unmatched. CDR3 in DNA: TGTGCCAGCAGTTACTCGGGACAGGGTTTTACTGAAGCTTTCTTT. Encoded protein: CASSYSGQGFTEAFF.

This rearrangement joins TRBV30 to TRBJ2-1; 10 bases align to TRBD1. The germline V gene encodes CDR1 GTSNPN and CDR2 SVGIG (reference sequence). This CDR3 is 17 amino acids long. With 2 bases clipped from V and 4 bases from J, the junction kept 11 bases outside the gene matches. The CDR3 nucleotides are TGTGCCTGGAGTCGAGCGATCCCGGGACAGGGGTACAATGAGCAGTTCTTC. It specifies CAWSRAIPGQGYNEQFF. Based on the CDR3 plus reference TRBV30 and TRBJ2-1, the full variable domain is SQTIHQWPATLVQPVGSPLSLECTVEGTSNPNLYWYRQAAGRGLQLLFYSVGIGQISSEVPQNLSASRPQDRQFILSSKKLLLSDSGFYLCAWSRAIPGQGYNEQFFGPGTRLTVL.

V gene TRBV9 combines with J gene TRBJ2-1; D perhaps matches TRBD2 (5 bases). There are 15 residues in the CDR3. Germline V gene data show CDR1 as SGDLS and CDR2 as YYNGEE. Between the trimmed V and J ends, which lost 2 bases and 1 base, there was a span of 10 bases. The CDR3 sequence is CASSVSGNSYNEQFF. CDR3 nucleotides: TGTGCCAGCAGCGTCTCGGGGAATTCCTACAATGAGCAGTTCTTC.

The rearrangement joins TRBV10-2 to TRBJ2-1, with 14 bases lining up with TRBD2. Trimming cost V 9 bases and J 6 bases; bases outside gene matches: 4. This CDR3 contains 14 residues. The V gene's germline CDR1 is WSHSY and CDR2 SAAADI. CDR3 sequence reads: CASRLAGGLNEQFF. The CDR3 nucleotides read TGCGCCAGTAGACTAGCGGGAGGGCTCAATGAGCAGTTCTTC.

This chain links TRBV19 with TRBJ2-3, with TRBD2 matching over 13 bases. After removal of 3 bases from V and 5 bases from J, the junction contained 5 bases not matched to a gene. The CDR3 totals 16 residues. The V gene's germline CDR1 is LNHDA and CDR2 SQIVND (reference sequence). As DNA, the CDR3 is TGTGCCAGTAGTATGTTGACTAGCGGGGGGATAGATACGCAGTATTTT. It encodes CASSMLTSGGIDTQYF. The entire variable domain, with the rest obtained from reference TRBV19 and TRBJ2-3, is as follows: DGGITQSPKYLFRKEGQNVTLSCEQNLNHDAMYWYRQDPGQGLRLIYYSQIVNDFQKGDIAEGYSVSREKKESFPLTVTSAQKNPTAFYLCASSMLTSGGIDTQYFGPGTRLTVL.

The chain employs TRBV11-2 and TRBJ1-1; 7 bases map to TRBD1. J gave up 2 bases and V 4 bases, and 7 bases lay outside the gene matches. The CDR3 sequence is 15 residues long. Germline V lookup: CDR1 SGHAT, CDR2 FQNNGV. CDR3 loop: CASSSYRGGNTEAFF. The DNA for the CDR3 is TGTGCCAGCAGCTCGTACAGGGGAGGTAACACTGAAGCTTTCTTT.

The gene calls are TRBV19 and TRBJ2-3, with TRBD2 matching over 12 bases. The V and J ends lost 5 bases and 4 bases, in that order; junction bases with no gene match: 13. Germline V CDR1 and CDR2: LNHDA, SQIVND (reference sequence). This CDR3 contains 18 residues. The CDR3 DNA is TGTGCCAGTAGTCCGAGACTAGCGGGAGTGCGGTGGGCAGATACGCAGTATTTT. The encoded protein is CASSPRLAGVRWADTQYF. Together with reference TRBV19 and TRBJ2-3, the CDR3 gives the full variable domain: DGGITQSPKYLFRKEGQNVTLSCEQNLNHDAMYWYRQDPGQGLRLIYYSQIVNDFQKGDIAEGYSVSREKKESFPLTVTSAQKNPTAFYLCASSPRLAGVRWADTQYFGPGTRLTVL.

The gene calls are TRBV19 and TRBJ2-1, with 12 bases lining up with TRBD1. From germline, CDR1 is LNHDA and CDR2 SQIVND (reference sequence). The CDR3 is 14 residues long. After removal of 7 bases from V and 9 bases from J, the junction contained 7 bases not matched to a gene. The DNA for the CDR3 is TGTGCCAGTAAAGAGGGACAGGGGGCAGGTGAGCAGTTCTTC. Amino acids: CASKEGQGAGEQFF.

The rearrangement joins TRBV5-6 to TRBJ2-7, with 8 bases identical to TRBD1. The germline gives CDR1 SGHDT, CDR2 YYEEEE. This CDR3 contains 16 residues. V lost 0 bases, J lost 5 bases, and 10 bases stayed unmatched. The CDR3 DNA is TGTGCCAGCAGCTTGGCCGGACAGGGCCTTTGGGACGAGCAGTACTTC. It encodes CASSLAGQGLWDEQYF.

V is TRBV28 and J is TRBJ1-5; tentative D call: TRBD1 (5 bases). The CDR3 extends over 17 amino acids. Trimming removed 3 bases at V and 1 base at J, with 16 bases between. Germline CDR1 MDHEN, CDR2 SYDVKM. In DNA form, the CDR3 reads TGTGCCAGCAGTTTTTGGGAGAAATCAGGGAGCAATCAGCCCCAGCATTTT. Translation gives CASSFWEKSGSNQPQHF.

This clone was detected once. CDR3 loop: CAISESTTGDQPQHF. CDR3 in DNA: TGTGCCATCAGTGAGTCGACGACAGGGGATCAGCCCCAGCATTTT. The chain carries TRBV10-3 and TRBJ1-5; 8 bases fit TRBD1. CDR1 is ENHRY and CDR2 is SYGVKD in the germline V gene. The junction had 3 bases not matched to a gene; V was cut back by 0 bases and J by 5 bases. This CDR3 contains 15 residues.

V is TRBV7-9 and J is TRBJ2-3; D unresolved. The CDR3 is 13 residues long. Per the germline V gene, CDR1 is SEHNR and CDR2 is FQNEAQ (reference sequence). Trimming removed 4 bases at V and 6 bases at J, with 11 bases between. CDR3 in amino acids: CASSSYPRDTQYF. CDR3 nucleotides: TGTGCCAGCAGCTCCTACCCGAGGGATACGCAGTATTTT. The complete variable domain, with remaining parts taken from reference TRBV7-9 and TRBJ2-3, reads DTGVSQNPRHKITKRGQNVTFRCDPISEHNRLYWYRQTLGQGPEFLTYFQNEAQLEKSRLLSDRFSAERPKGSFSTLEIQRTEQGDSAMYLCASSSYPRDTQYFGPGTRLTVL.

This chain links TRBV28 with TRBJ2-7, with 10 bases fitting TRBD1. J was trimmed by 3 bases and V by 6 bases; bases with no gene match: 5. The germline V gene encodes CDR1 MDHEN and CDR2 SYDVKM. The CDR3 consists of 14 residues. The chain's CDR3 is CASSPTGGFYEQYF. The CDR3 bases are TGTGCCAGCAGCCCGACAGGGGGCTTCTACGAGCAGTACTTC.

In its sample, this clone was seen once. The chain combines TRBV12-5 with TRBJ1-1; D ambiguous. The germline CDR1 and CDR2 sequences are LGHNT and FRNRAP. The CDR3 sequence is 17 residues long. Trimming shortened V by 3 bases and J by 0 bases, and 17 bases separated the two germline ends. Written as DNA, the CDR3 is TGTGCTAGTGGTTTTTCTGTCGGTGACGGTATGAACACTGAAGCTTTCTTT. Its translation is CASGFSVGDGMNTEAFF.

The chain recombines TRBV11-3 with TRBJ2-3; 9 bases map to TRBD1. V lost 5 bases and J lost 0; bases outside the gene matches: 3. This CDR3 is 15 amino acids long. CDR1 is SGHNT and CDR2 is YENEEA in the germline V gene. CDR3 in amino acids: CASSVGQGSTDTQYF. In DNA, the CDR3 is TGTGCCAGCAGCGTGGGACAGGGCAGCACAGATACGCAGTATTTT.

CDR3 bases: TGTGCCAGCAGCCCTTACCGGACAGCGGAAGCTTTCTTT. Translated, it gives CASSPYRTAEAFF. This chain links TRBV7-3 with TRBJ1-1, with D maybe TRBD1 (6 bases). The germline V gene has CDR1 SGHTA and CDR2 FQGTGA. Trimming took off 5 bases at V and 8 bases at J, with 15 bases between the two ends. This CDR3 region has 13 residues. Full variable domain (missing parts from reference TRBV7-3 and TRBJ1-1): GAGVSQTPSNKVTEKGKYVELRCDPISGHTALYWYRQSLGQGPEFLIYFQGTGAADDSGLPNDRFFAVRPEGSVSTLKIQRTERGDSAVYLCASSPYRTAEAFFGQGTRLTVV.

The V and J genes are TRBV9 and TRBJ2-3; perhaps D is TRBD1 or TRBD2 (5 bases each). CDR1 and CDR2 from the germline V gene are SGDLS and YYNGEE. The CDR3 runs to 15 residues. Trimming stripped 3 bases from V and 5 bases from J, with 16 bases between. The CDR3 protein is CASSAGWGSRDTQYF. For the CDR3, the DNA is TGTGCCAGCAGCGCGGGGTGGGGGAGTCGAGATACGCAGTATTTT.

V is TRBV5-4 and J is TRBJ2-5, with D unclear. Germline values: CDR1 SGHNT, CDR2 YYREEE (reference sequence). V was pared by 7 bases and J by 0 bases, with 13 bases between. This CDR3 is 14 amino acids long. CDR3 protein: CASSRGVYQETQYF. The CDR3 DNA follows: TGTGCCAGCTCTCGTGGGGTTTACCAAGAGACCCAGTACTTC.

The V and J genes are TRBV4-3 and TRBJ2-7; D might be TRBD2 (6 bases). V was clipped by 1 base and J by 0 bases, with 10 bases between them. Per the germline V gene, CDR1 is LGHNA and CDR2 is YSLEER. This CDR3 region has 15 residues. The CDR3 nucleotides are TGCGCCAGCAGCCAAGGTCTGGGAGGCTCCTACGAGCAGTACTTC. Translated: CASSQGLGGSYEQYF.